The 21 T cell receptor beta chains in this list originate from one sample, sequenced in a study of T cell responses to AZD1222 COVID-19 vaccine. Clones were sequenced by immunoSEQ multiplex PCR, and TCRdb holds only the in-frame ones, with some missing. The sample holds some 100,000 clones; approximately 88% are singletons and the top ten take 15% to 20%. The sequences come from peripheral blood, collected on day 0 of AZD1222 vaccination. The receptors come from an adult in good health.

The rearrangement uses TRBV2 and TRBJ1-6; 9 bases fit TRBD1. Germline assignment: CDR1 SNHLY and CDR2 FYNNEI. The CDR3 contains 15 residues. The V segment lost 6 bases and the J segment 3 bases; nucleotides outside the gene matches: 3. The CDR3 region has the DNA TGTGCCAGCAGCGTGGACAGGGGCTATAATTCACCCCTCCACTTT. Amino acid sequence: CASSVDRGYNSPLHF.

The chain has TRBV3-1 (or the pseudogene TRBV3-2) and TRBJ1-2; 9 nucleotides align to TRBD1. Germline CDR1 and CDR2: LGHDT and YNNKEL (reference sequence). V lost 2 bases and J lost 7; bases outside the gene matches: 2. This CDR3 has 13 amino acids. In DNA form, the CDR3 reads TGTGCCAGCAGCCAAAGGACAGGGGCTGGCTACACCTTC. Translated, it gives CASSQRTGAGYTF.

The gene calls are TRBV12-3 or TRBV12-4 and TRBJ1-2; 8 bases line up with TRBD1. The CDR3 totals 13 residues. The V segment lost 3 bases and the J segment 6 bases; nucleotides outside the gene matches: 3. The CDR3 protein is CASSLGTGNGYTF. CDR3 nucleotide sequence: TGTGCCAGCAGTTTGGGGACAGGAAATGGCTACACCTTC.

The chain carries TRBV27 and TRBJ2-3, with D perhaps matching TRBD1 (7 bases). The germline V gene encodes CDR1 MNHEY and CDR2 SMNVEV (reference sequence). Trimming took off 3 bases at V and 3 bases at J, with 13 bases between the two ends. This CDR3 has 15 residues. CDR3 in DNA: TGTGCCAGCAGTTTTTGGAGGGGGCGGACAGATACGCAGTATTTT. Translated: CASSFWRGRTDTQYF.

The chain joins TRBV19 to TRBJ1-5; TRBD1 might be the D (5 bases). This CDR3 has 14 amino acids. CDR1 is LNHDA, CDR2 SQIVND, per germline (reference sequence). Deletions cut 0 bases from V and 6 bases from J, with 9 bases between. This CDR3 is CASSIEGLGQPQHF. The CDR3 region has the DNA TGTGCCAGTAGTATAGAGGGGCTTGGTCAGCCCCAGCATTTT.

This sequence joins TRBV7-9 and TRBJ2-7; 8 nucleotides match TRBD2. Per germline, CDR1 SEHNR and CDR2 FQNEAQ (reference sequence). Trimming cost V 5 bases and J 3 bases; bases outside gene matches: 6. The CDR3 runs 14 residues. CDR3 sequence reads: CASSLSGGDYEQYF. The CDR3, as DNA: TGTGCCAGCAGCCTGAGCGGGGGCGACTACGAGCAGTACTTC. The full variable domain, rest sourced from reference TRBV7-9 and TRBJ2-7, is DTGVSQNPRHKITKRGQNVTFRCDPISEHNRLYWYRQTLGQGPEFLTYFQNEAQLEKSRLLSDRFSAERPKGSFSTLEIQRTEQGDSAMYLCASSLSGGDYEQYFGPGTRLTVT.

The V gene is TRBV7-3, the J gene TRBJ1-6; TRBD1 is a possible D gene (5 bases). Trimming left V 6 bases short and J 7 bases short, with 16 bases between. Germline V gene lookup returns CDR1 SGHTA and CDR2 FQGTGA. The CDR3 is 15 amino acids. CDR3 bases: TGTGCCAGCAGACCCCCCGGGCAGGGAAATTCACCCCTCCACTTT. As protein: CASRPPGQGNSPLHF.

The chain couples TRBV18 to TRBJ1-4; D is uncertain. There are 14 residues in the CDR3. V gave up 3 bases and J gave up 0 bases, with 5 bases separating them. The germline V gene has CDR1 KGHSH and CDR2 LQKENI. The CDR3 region is CASSPGATNEKLFF. In DNA form, the CDR3 reads TGTGCCAGCTCACCCGGAGCAACTAATGAAAAACTGTTTTTT. Together with reference TRBV18 and TRBJ1-4, the CDR3 gives the full variable domain: NAGVMQNPRHLVRRRGQEARLRCSPMKGHSHVYWYRQLPEEGLKFMVYLQKENIIDESGMPKERFSAEFPKEGPSILRIQQVVRGDSAAYFCASSPGATNEKLFFGSGTQLSVL.

V and J are TRBV6-5 and TRBJ1-3; D may be TRBD1 (5 bases). Germline CDR1 reads MNHEY; CDR2 reads SVGAGI. V was clipped by 0 bases and J by 0 bases, with 6 bases between them. The CDR3 consists of 15 residues. CDR3 protein: CASSYSRGSGNTIYF. The DNA for the CDR3 is TGTGCCAGCAGTTACTCAAGGGGCTCTGGAAACACCATATATTTT.

This chain links TRBV20-1 with TRBJ1-1; 7 positions agree with TRBD1. Germline values: CDR1 DFQATT, CDR2 SNEGSKA (reference sequence). Trimming at V came to 7 bases and at J to 8 bases, leaving 7 bases not matched to a gene. There are 11 residues in the CDR3. CDR3 amino acids: CSVRGREEAFF. The CDR3 DNA follows: TGCAGTGTGAGGGGGCGTGAGGAAGCTTTCTTT.

The CDR3 coding sequence is TGTGCCAGCAGACCCGACAGGGGCACTGAAGCTTTCTTT. Amino acid sequence: CASRPDRGTEAFF. This chain connects TRBV28 to TRBJ1-1; 8 bases match TRBD1. Germline CDR1 is MDHEN and CDR2 is SYDVKM. The CDR3 is 13 amino acids. The trim removed 6 bases at V and 4 bases at J, leaving 4 bases unmatched.

V usage is TRBV10-3 and J usage is TRBJ1-5; tentative D call: TRBD1 (5 bases). Looked up from germline, CDR1 is ENHRY and CDR2 is SYGVKD. The CDR3 is 15 residues long. V lost 6 bases and J 2 bases, leaving 14 bases between the germline ends. For the CDR3, the DNA is TGTGCCATCAGCGACCCACAGGCGGGCAATCAGCCCCAGCATTTT. This translates into CAISDPQAGNQPQHF.

The V gene is TRBV28, the J gene TRBJ1-5, with TRBD1 identical over 7 bases. The germline V gene encodes CDR1 MDHEN and CDR2 SYDVKM. The CDR3 consists of 17 residues. V dropped 2 bases and J dropped 0; count of bases not matched to a gene: 7. The CDR3 sequence is CASSLPSTGFSNQPQHF. In nucleotides, the CDR3 is TGTGCCAGCAGTTTACCGTCGACAGGGTTTAGCAATCAGCCCCAGCATTTT.

The chain carries TRBV6-4 and TRBJ1-5; D possibly corresponds to TRBD1 (5 bases). V was shortened by 5 bases and J by 4 bases, with 9 bases between the two germline ends. The germline CDR1 and CDR2 sequences are MRHNA and SNTAGT. The CDR3 consists of 13 residues. The CDR3 nucleotides are TGTGCCAGCAGTTTCGGGGGTAATCAGCCCCAGCATTTT. Translation: CASSFGGNQPQHF.

J is TRBJ1-2 and V is TRBV27; tentative D call: TRBD1 (5 bases). Per the germline V gene, CDR1 is MNHEY and CDR2 is SMNVEV (reference sequence). This CDR3 region has 14 residues. Trimming stripped 2 bases from V and 6 bases from J, with 13 bases between. The CDR3 protein is CASSLKFGGNGYTF. Here the CDR3 DNA reads TGTGCCAGCAGTTTAAAATTCGGGGGGAATGGCTACACCTTC.

V usage is TRBV2 and J usage is TRBJ2-5; D is unresolved. The CDR3 sequence is 14 residues long. Germline V gene sequence: CDR1 SNHLY, CDR2 FYNNEI. In DNA, the CDR3 is TGTGCAAATAACAAGGCACGGACCCAAGAGACCCAGTACTTC. Translated, it gives CANNKARTQETQYF. The whole variable domain, filled in from reference TRBV2 and TRBJ2-5, reads EPEVTQTPSHQVTQMGQEVILRCVPISNHLYFYWYRQILGQKVEFLVSFYNNEISEKSEIFDDQFSVERPDGSNFTLKIRSTKLEDSAMYFCANNKARTQETQYFGPGTRLLVL.

CDR3 nucleotides: TGTGCCAGCAGTGAGAACGTGGGGGGGAATCCTAATTCACCCCTCCACTTT. Translating it yields CASSENVGGNPNSPLHF. The chain employs TRBV2 and TRBJ1-6; D possibly corresponds to TRBD1 (5 bases). The germline V gene encodes CDR1 SNHLY and CDR2 FYNNEI. CDR3 size: 17 residues. The V and J ends lost 3 bases and 6 bases respectively, with 18 bases between them.

V and J are TRBV19 and TRBJ1-1; 7 positions agree with TRBD1. CDR3 length: 15 amino acids. Germline lookup yields CDR1 LNHDA and CDR2 SQIVND (reference sequence). V gave up 9 bases and J gave up 4 bases; unmatched junction bases: 14. CDR3 sequence: CASSDLGTALTEAFF. DNA of the CDR3: TGTGCCAGCTCCGACTTAGGGACAGCCCTCACTGAAGCTTTCTTT.

J is TRBJ2-7 and V is TRBV23-1, with 10 bases identical to TRBD1. TRBV23-1 is sorted into the ORF group, with uncertain function. The CDR3 is 17 residues long. Unmatched junction bases numbered 10, after V lost 1 base and J lost 4 bases. The CDR3 protein is CASSQLPAGTGDYEQYF. CDR3 DNA: TGCGCCAGCAGTCAATTACCCGCCGGGACAGGGGATTACGAGCAGTACTTC.

This sequence joins TRBV4-2 and TRBJ1-1; D uncertain. Between the trimmed V and J ends, which lost 0 bases and 1 base, there was a span of 18 bases. The CDR3 loop spans 18 amino acids. Germline V gene sequence: CDR1 LGHNA, CDR2 YNFKEQ. The CDR3 here is CASSQEGMGGRRNTEAFF. CDR3 in DNA: TGTGCCAGCAGCCAAGAAGGTATGGGTGGGAGGAGGAACACTGAAGCTTTCTTT.

This clone was detected only once. The gene calls are TRBV27 and TRBJ1-4, with unresolved D. The germline V gene has CDR1 MNHEY and CDR2 SMNVEV (reference sequence). CDR3 size: 13 residues. The V end was cut by 10 bases, the J end by 8 bases, with 17 bases between. In DNA form, the CDR3 reads TGTGCCATCAGCAGAGTCCCCGGGGAAAAACTGTTTTTT. Amino acids: CAISRVPGEKLFF.